What follows are 31 T cell receptor beta chains derived from one specimen sequenced in a study of blood T cell repertoires in COVID-19. The assay was immunoSEQ multiplex PCR, and TCRdb's table has in-frame clones only and misses some. Among over 110,000 clones listed, around 89% were seen once. What was sequenced was peripheral blood. These receptors came from a human donor in a cohort sampled during active COVID-19.

V is TRBV5-1 and J is TRBJ2-7; D not certain. This CDR3 is built from 13 residues. The germline V and J ends were trimmed by 4 bases and 6 bases, with 14 bases remaining between them. The germline gives CDR1 SGHRS, CDR2 YFSETQ. In DNA, the CDR3 is TGCGCCAGCAGCCCAGTGGTAACCAGCGAGCAGTACTTC. Its protein product is CASSPVVTSEQYF.

This chain connects TRBV18 to TRBJ2-1; the match to TRBD2 covers 13 bases. Trimming took 2 bases from V and 7 from J; bases not matched to a gene: 2. The CDR3 is made up of 15 amino acids. Germline loops: CDR1 KGHSH, CDR2 LQKENI. CDR3 bases: TGTGCCAGCTCACCAAGGACTAGCGGGAGAAATGAGCAGTTCTTC. Translated: CASSPRTSGRNEQFF.

This clone appeared a single time. The chain links TRBV15 to TRBJ1-1; TRBD1 agrees at 9 bases. CDR3 length equals 14 residues. The V gene's germline CDR1 is LNHNV and CDR2 YYDKDF (reference sequence). J was trimmed by 3 bases and V by 5 bases; bases with no gene match: 4. Here the CDR3 DNA reads TGTGCCACCAGCCCACGGACAGGGGACACTGAAGCTTTCTTT. Translated, it gives CATSPRTGDTEAFF.

V is TRBV6-5 and J is TRBJ2-3; TRBD1 aligns across 9 bases. The length of the CDR3 is 14 residues. Germline assignment: CDR1 MNHEY and CDR2 SVGAGI. With 8 bases clipped from V and 4 bases from J, the junction kept 7 bases outside the gene matches. CDR3 amino acids: CASSLRQGADTQYF. The CDR3 coding sequence is TGTGCCAGCTCTTTGAGACAGGGGGCAGATACGCAGTATTTT.

V is TRBV13 and J is TRBJ2-5, with TRBD1 matching 7 bases. Trimming at V came to 6 bases and at J to 2 bases, leaving 6 bases not matched to a gene. Germline V gives CDR1 PRHDT, CDR2 FYEKMQ (reference sequence). This CDR3 has 14 residues. The CDR3 DNA follows: TGTGCCAGCAGTTCAAAGACAGGGCAAGAGACCCAGTACTTC. The encoded protein is CASSSKTGQETQYF.

This clone was detected once. The rearrangement uses TRBV7-6 and TRBJ2-1, with TRBD2 matching over 8 bases. V lost 0 bases and J lost 13; bases outside the gene matches: 8. Germline V lookup: CDR1 SGHVS, CDR2 FNYEAQ. This CDR3 has 14 amino acids. DNA of the CDR3: TGTGCCAGCAGCTTAGCCCAGCAGGGGACTAGACAGTTCTTC. It is translated as CASSLAQQGTRQFF. Looking up the rest from reference TRBV7-6 and TRBJ2-1 gives the full variable domain: GAGVSQSPRYKVTKRGQDVALRCDPISGHVSLYWYRQALGQGPEFLTYFNYEAQQDKSGLPNDRFSAERPEGSISTLTIQRTEQRDSAMYRCASSLAQQGTRQFFGPGTRLTVL.

The chain combines TRBV5-1 with TRBJ2-1, with no clear D. Between the trimmed V and J ends, which lost 4 bases and 0 bases, there was a span of 14 bases. CDR3 length: 16 residues. CDR1 and CDR2 from the germline V gene are SGHRS and YFSETQ. The CDR3 nucleotides read TGCGCCAGCAGCGCGGCTAGGTCGAGCTCCTACAATGAGCAGTTCTTC. This gives the protein CASSAARSSSYNEQFF. The whole variable domain, filled in from reference TRBV5-1 and TRBJ2-1, reads KAGVTQTPRYLIKTRGQQVTLSCSPISGHRSVSWYQQTPGQGLQFLFEYFSETQRNKGNFPGRFSGRQFSNSRSEMNVSTLELGDSALYLCASSAARSSSYNEQFFGPGTRLTVL.

This clone has a handful of counts. This rearrangement joins TRBV5-4 to TRBJ2-7, with 9 bases lining up with TRBD1. CDR1 SGHNT and CDR2 YYREEE come from the germline V gene (reference sequence). The junction had 5 bases not matched to a gene; V was cut back by 3 bases and J by 7 bases. CDR3 size: 13 residues. The CDR3 bases are TGTGCCAGCAGCTGGGGACAGGGCGGGGAGCAGTACTTC. Its protein product is CASSWGQGGEQYF.

The rearrangement uses TRBV12-3 or TRBV12-4 and TRBJ1-4; D ambiguous. The CDR3 is made up of 13 amino acids. V was cut by 1 base and J by 8 bases, with 8 bases left in between. CDR3 protein: CASSLGPREKLFF. Written as DNA, the CDR3 is TGTGCCAGCAGTTTAGGGCCTAGGGAAAAACTGTTTTTT.

The V call is TRBV7-2, the J call TRBJ2-5; D is uncertain. Trimming shortened V by 4 bases and J by 2 bases, and 14 bases separated the two germline ends. CDR1 is SGHTA and CDR2 is FQGNSA in the germline V gene. The CDR3 length is 15 residues. The CDR3 loop reads CASSSMGFWQETQYF. The CDR3 bases are TGTGCCAGCAGCTCCATGGGCTTTTGGCAAGAGACCCAGTACTTC.

V is TRBV4-2 and J is TRBJ2-3; 9 positions match TRBD2. V dropped 1 base and J dropped 2; count of bases not matched to a gene: 10. CDR1 is LGHNA, CDR2 YNFKEQ, per germline. CDR3 length: 18 residues. CDR3 protein: CASSQVGPSGAFTDTQYF. In nucleotides, the CDR3 is TGTGCCAGCAGCCAAGTTGGTCCTAGCGGGGCATTCACAGATACGCAGTATTTT.

The rearrangement links TRBV3-1 (or the pseudogene TRBV3-2) to TRBJ2-7, with D perhaps TRBD2 (5 bases). This CDR3 is built from 13 residues. CDR1 is LGHDT, CDR2 YNNKEL, per germline (reference sequence). The V end was cut by 1 base, the J end by 4 bases, with 8 bases between. The CDR3 sequence is CASSQAGKYEQYF. The CDR3 DNA follows: TGTGCCAGCAGCCAAGCGGGGAAGTACGAGCAGTACTTC.

The chain employs TRBV10-3 and TRBJ1-6; possibly TRBD1 for D (5 bases). V lost 6 bases and J 4 bases, leaving 10 bases between the germline ends. The CDR3 runs 14 residues. Germline CDR1 reads ENHRY; CDR2 reads SYGVKD. The CDR3 reads CAIRSTAYNSPLHF. The DNA for the CDR3 is TGTGCCATCAGGTCGACAGCGTATAATTCACCCCTCCACTTT.

The rearrangement uses TRBV5-1 and TRBJ2-1; TRBD1 agrees at 11 bases. Trimming took 4 bases from V and 2 from J; bases not matched to a gene: 11. Germline V lookup: CDR1 SGHRS, CDR2 YFSETQ. CDR3 length equals 18 residues. CDR3: CASSTTPGQGVTYNEQFF. The CDR3 DNA reads TGCGCCAGCAGCACGACTCCGGGACAGGGGGTTACCTACAATGAGCAGTTCTTC.

The chain employs TRBV10-2 and TRBJ2-7; 9 bases are a match to TRBD2. Germline values: CDR1 WSHSY, CDR2 SAAADI. The V gene end was trimmed by 6 bases and the J gene end by 2 bases; junction bases not matched to a gene: 2. This CDR3 has 13 amino acids. The CDR3 reads CASRSGGTYEQYF. Written as DNA, the CDR3 is TGCGCCAGCAGAAGCGGGGGGACCTACGAGCAGTACTTC.

The DNA for the CDR3 is TGTGCCACCAGTGACCCGGGACAGGGGGCCGGTCAGCCCCAGCATTTT. Translation: CATSDPGQGAGQPQHF. V is TRBV24-1 and J is TRBJ1-5; the match to TRBD1 covers 12 bases. CDR1 and CDR2 (germline): KGHDR, SFDVKD. The CDR3 consists of 16 residues. The junction had 6 bases not matched to a gene; V was cut back by 4 bases and J by 6 bases.

This clone was detected only once. The chain is built from TRBV19 and TRBJ1-1; D gene uncertain. Germline V gene data show CDR1 as LNHDA and CDR2 as SQIVND (reference sequence). CDR3 length: 10 residues. The V and J ends lost 8 bases and 6 bases respectively, with 7 bases between them. DNA for the CDR3: TGTGCCAGTGCCGGGGCTGAAGCTTTCTTT. It encodes CASAGAEAFF.

This clone was counted many times. J is TRBJ2-1 and V is TRBV4-3; 9 bases agree with TRBD2. J lost 5 bases, V lost 1 base, and 3 bases had no gene match. Germline V lookup: CDR1 LGHNA, CDR2 YSLEER. The CDR3 length is 15 residues. The CDR3 nucleotides are TGCGCCAGCAGCCAAGGACTAGCGGAAAACAATGAGCAGTTCTTC. Translating it yields CASSQGLAENNEQFF.

V usage is TRBV7-9 and J usage is TRBJ1-4; D gene ambiguous. Looked up from germline, CDR1 is SEHNR and CDR2 is FQNEAQ (reference sequence). Trimming shortened V by 5 bases and J by 4 bases, and 20 bases separated the two germline ends. The CDR3 covers 17 residues. The CDR3 protein is CASSPPHRGAVNEKLFF. The CDR3 nucleotides read TGTGCCAGCAGCCCCCCACATCGGGGAGCTGTTAATGAAAAACTGTTTTTT.

The chain is built from TRBV6-5 and TRBJ1-1; tentatively, D is TRBD1 (6 bases). CDR3 length: 14 amino acids. With 7 bases removed from V and 1 base from J, the gap between germline ends came to 13 bases. CDR1 and CDR2 from the germline V gene are MNHEY and SVGAGI. The CDR3 DNA reads as TGTGCCAGCATTTTGACAGGCCCGAACACTGAAGCTTTCTTT. This translates into CASILTGPNTEAFF.

The chain is built from TRBV5-6 and TRBJ2-6, with TRBD2 identical over 9 bases. V lost 4 bases, J lost 0 bases, and 11 bases stayed unmatched. The CDR3 consists of 19 residues. Germline values: CDR1 SGHDT, CDR2 YYEEEE. The CDR3: CASSGGLATFLSGANVLTF. CDR3 nucleotides: TGTGCCAGCAGCGGGGGACTAGCTACCTTCCTCTCTGGGGCCAACGTCCTGACTTTC.

The J gene is TRBJ2-1, the V gene TRBV10-3, with D possibly being TRBD1 (6 bases). The germline CDR1 and CDR2 sequences are ENHRY and SYGVKD. This CDR3 is built from 13 residues. The V end was cut by 7 bases, the J end by 7 bases, with 14 bases between. This chain's CDR3 is CAINLSQGNEQFF. In DNA form, the CDR3 reads TGTGCCATCAACCTTTCACAGGGAAATGAGCAGTTCTTC.

The V gene is TRBV10-3, the J gene TRBJ2-3; 15 bases agree with TRBD2. The CDR3 has 18 residues. The V gene end was trimmed by 1 base and the J gene end by 5 bases; junction bases not matched to a gene: 7. Per the germline V gene, CDR1 is ENHRY and CDR2 is SYGVKD. CDR3 DNA sequence: TGTGCCATCAGTGAGTGGGGGACTAGCGGGGGGCCCCAAGATACGCAGTATTTT. It is translated as CAISEWGTSGGPQDTQYF.

V usage is TRBV2 and J usage is TRBJ2-2, with 7 bases identical to TRBD1. Germline CDR1 SNHLY, CDR2 FYNNEI. This CDR3 is 14 amino acids long. V lost 4 bases and J lost 7; bases outside the gene matches: 6. The CDR3 sequence is CASSVGQGDGELFF. CDR3 sequence (DNA): TGTGCCAGCAGTGTTGGCCAGGGGGACGGGGAGCTGTTTTTT.

CDR3 amino acids: CSASPRVADTQYF. CDR3 nucleotide sequence: TGCAGTGCGAGTCCCAGGGTTGCAGATACGCAGTATTTT. The rearrangement joins TRBV20-1 to TRBJ2-3; possible D gene TRBD1, 5 bases. This CDR3 is built from 13 residues. Trimming cost V 6 bases and J 4 bases, with 14 bases left between them. The germline V gene has CDR1 DFQATT and CDR2 SNEGSKA (reference sequence).

The chain uses TRBV27 and TRBJ1-5, with D perhaps matching TRBD1 (6 bases). CDR3 length equals 13 residues. Germline CDR1 reads MNHEY; CDR2 reads SMNVEV (reference sequence). V was trimmed by 8 bases and J by 7 bases, leaving 15 bases between them. The chain's CDR3 is CASRGGAFQPQHF. CDR3 bases: TGTGCCAGCCGAGGGGGGGCTTTCCAGCCCCAGCATTTT.

The V and J genes are TRBV19 and TRBJ2-2, with TRBD2 identical over 8 bases. V shed 7 bases, J shed 1 base, and the junction held 8 bases outside the gene matches. Germline CDR1 LNHDA, CDR2 SQIVND (reference sequence). The CDR3 is made up of 16 amino acids. CDR3 coding DNA: TGTGCCAGTATCTCCGGGACTAGTAGGAACACCGGGGAGCTGTTTTTT. Its translation is CASISGTSRNTGELFF.

The gene calls are TRBV5-3 and TRBJ2-5; D is possibly TRBD1 (6 bases). TRBV5-3 is an ORF for which the function is uncertain. V was clipped by 4 bases and J by 2 bases, with 18 bases between them. This CDR3 is 16 amino acids long. The CDR3 sequence is CARSRDSAGEQETQYF. The CDR3 DNA reads as TGTGCCAGAAGCCGAGATTCGGCAGGGGAGCAAGAGACCCAGTACTTC.

The chain uses TRBV7-8 and TRBJ2-1, with no clear D. Germline V gene lookup returns CDR1 SGHVS and CDR2 FQNEAQ. CDR3 length equals 14 residues. Trimming removed 0 bases at V and 10 bases at J, with 13 bases between. CDR3 DNA: TGTGCCAGCAGCTTAGCGGGCAGCTATAAGGAGCAGTTCTTC. Amino acid sequence: CASSLAGSYKEQFF.

The chain joins TRBV19 to TRBJ1-2; 8 bases fit TRBD1. J gave up 9 bases and V 7 bases, and 7 bases lay outside the gene matches. Germline V gives CDR1 LNHDA, CDR2 SQIVND (reference sequence). The CDR3 sequence is 12 residues long. CDR3 DNA: TGTGCCAGTACCAGGACAGGGTCGAGCTACACCTTC. The encoded protein is CASTRTGSSYTF.

In DNA form, the CDR3 reads TGTGCCATCAGTGGCCAGGGGAATTCACCCCTCCACTTT. Its translation is CAISGQGNSPLHF. The rearrangement links TRBV10-3 to TRBJ1-6; tentative D call: TRBD1 (6 bases). This CDR3 region has 13 residues. Between the trimmed V and J ends, which lost 4 bases and 7 bases, there was a span of 8 bases. The germline V gene encodes CDR1 ENHRY and CDR2 SYGVKD.